A single sample is the source of the 2 T cell receptor beta chains below, sequenced in a study of identical twins. In TCRdb, the 5' RACE reads were re-called with MiXCR into one record per CDR3 protein. The table lists fewer than 450,000 distinct CDR3 sequences, approximately 10% of them singletons, with 8.5% to 10% in the top ten. The sequenced sample consisted of naive T cells sorted from blood. The source of these receptors is a woman aged 45-65 years in good health.

The chain has TRBV6-5 and TRBJ2-7; unclear D gene. V lost 2 bases and J 6 bases, leaving 17 bases between the germline ends. This CDR3 spans 15 amino acids. Looked up from germline, CDR1 is MNHEY and CDR2 is SVGAGI. The CDR3 DNA reads as TGTGCCAGCAGTTACCCCTCGGGTTTGGGCGCCGAGCAGTACTTC. This gives the protein CASSYPSGLGAEQYF.

This clonotype has just a few counts. The chain links TRBV21-1 to TRBJ2-7; the table's D call TRBD2 went unverified against the DNA. TRBV21-1 is recorded as a pseudogene. CDR3 length equals 15 residues. CDR3 sequence: CASSKNSQRCYEQYV. The CDR3 DNA is TGTGCCAGCAGCAAAAATTCCCAGCGGTGCTACGAGCAGTACGTC.